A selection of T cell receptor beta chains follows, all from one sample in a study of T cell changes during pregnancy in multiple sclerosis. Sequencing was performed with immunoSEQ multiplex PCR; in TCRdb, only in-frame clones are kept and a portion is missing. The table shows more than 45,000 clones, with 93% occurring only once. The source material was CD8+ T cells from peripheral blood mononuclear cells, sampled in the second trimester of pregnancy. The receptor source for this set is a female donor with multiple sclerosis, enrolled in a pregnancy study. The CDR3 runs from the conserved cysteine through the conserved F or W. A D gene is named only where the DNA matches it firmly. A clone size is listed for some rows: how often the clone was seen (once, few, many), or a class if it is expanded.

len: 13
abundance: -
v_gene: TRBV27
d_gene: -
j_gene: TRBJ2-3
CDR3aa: CASSLALGDTQYF
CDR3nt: TGTGCCAGCAGTTTGGCCCTCGGGGATACGCAGTATTTT

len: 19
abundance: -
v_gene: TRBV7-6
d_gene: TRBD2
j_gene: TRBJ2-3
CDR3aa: CASSLSSGGVAYSTDTQYF
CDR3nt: TGTGCCAGCAGCTTGTCTAGCGGGGGGGTAGCCTATAGCACAGATACGCAGTATTTT

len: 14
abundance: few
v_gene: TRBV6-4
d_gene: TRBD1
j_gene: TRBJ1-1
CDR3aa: CASSDSSQGAEAFF
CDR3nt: TGTGCCAGCAGTGACTCGAGCCAGGGGGCTGAAGCTTTCTTT

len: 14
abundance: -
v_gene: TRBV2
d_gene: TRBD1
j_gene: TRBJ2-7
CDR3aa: CASIEGTGGHEQYF
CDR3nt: TGTGCCAGCATAGAGGGTACAGGGGGACACGAGCAGTACTTC

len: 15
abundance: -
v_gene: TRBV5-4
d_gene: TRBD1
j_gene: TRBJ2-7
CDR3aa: CASRIQGVPSYEQYF
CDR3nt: TGTGCCAGCAGGATACAGGGGGTCCCCTCCTACGAGCAGTACTTC

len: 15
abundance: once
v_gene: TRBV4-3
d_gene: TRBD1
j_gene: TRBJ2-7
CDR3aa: CASSQKGAGTYEQYF
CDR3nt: TGCGCCAGCAGCCAGAAGGGGGCAGGGACGTACGAGCAGTACTTC

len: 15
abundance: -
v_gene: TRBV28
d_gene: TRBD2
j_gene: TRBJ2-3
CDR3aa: CASTLLAGGTDTQYF
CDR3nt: TGTGCCAGCACCCTACTAGCGGGAGGGACAGATACGCAGTATTTT

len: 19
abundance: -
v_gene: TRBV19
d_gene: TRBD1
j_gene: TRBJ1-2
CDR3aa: CASSHDVHDRASWLNGYTF
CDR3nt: TGTGCCAGTAGTCACGACGTTCACGACAGGGCGTCTTGGCTCAATGGCTACACCTTC

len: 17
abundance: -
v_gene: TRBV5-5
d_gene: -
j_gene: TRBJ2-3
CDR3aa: CASSPYRDSDVTDTQYF
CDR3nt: TGTGCCAGCAGCCCGTACCGGGACTCTGATGTGACAGATACGCAGTATTTT

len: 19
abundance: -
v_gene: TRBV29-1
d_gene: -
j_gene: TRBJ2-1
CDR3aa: CSVEGTGTLIVPVIKEQFF
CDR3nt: TGCAGCGTTGAAGGTACAGGGACACTTATAGTACCCGTGATAAAGGAGCAGTTCTTC

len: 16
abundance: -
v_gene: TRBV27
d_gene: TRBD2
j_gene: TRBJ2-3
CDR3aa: CASSFIAGGRTDTQYF
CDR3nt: TGTGCCAGCAGTTTCATAGCGGGGGGGCGCACAGATACGCAGTATTTT

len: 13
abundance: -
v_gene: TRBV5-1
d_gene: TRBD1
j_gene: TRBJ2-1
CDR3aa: CASSPPGGDEQFF
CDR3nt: TGCGCCAGCAGCCCACCAGGGGGCGATGAGCAGTTCTTC

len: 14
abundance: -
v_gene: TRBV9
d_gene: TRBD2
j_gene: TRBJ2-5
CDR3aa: CASSASGFQETQYF
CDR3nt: TGTGCCAGCAGTGCTAGCGGTTTCCAAGAGACCCAGTACTTC

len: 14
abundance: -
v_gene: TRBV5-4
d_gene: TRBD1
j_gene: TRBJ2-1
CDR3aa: CASSLRDRINEQFF
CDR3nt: TGTGCCAGCAGCCTCCGGGACAGGATCAATGAGCAGTTCTTC

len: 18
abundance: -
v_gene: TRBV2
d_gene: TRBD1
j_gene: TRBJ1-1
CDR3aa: CASSGLFRGLPMNTEAFF
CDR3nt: TGTGCCAGCAGTGGACTCTTCAGGGGGCTACCCATGAACACTGAAGCTTTCTTT

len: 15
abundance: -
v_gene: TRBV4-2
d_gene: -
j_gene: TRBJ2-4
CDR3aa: CASSSQAGAKNIQYF
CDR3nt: TGTGCCAGCAGCTCCCAGGCGGGAGCCAAAAACATTCAGTACTTC

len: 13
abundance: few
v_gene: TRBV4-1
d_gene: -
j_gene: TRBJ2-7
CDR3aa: CASSHSLVYEQYF
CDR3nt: TGCGCCAGCAGCCATTCACTGGTTTACGAGCAGTACTTC

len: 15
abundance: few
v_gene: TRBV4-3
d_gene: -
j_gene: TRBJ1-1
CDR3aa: CASSQDNGMNTEAFF
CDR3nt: TGCGCCAGCAGCCAAGATAACGGGATGAACACTGAAGCTTTCTTT

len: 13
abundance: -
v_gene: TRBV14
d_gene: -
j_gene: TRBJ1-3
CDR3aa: CASSQDLGNTIYF
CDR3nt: TGTGCCAGCAGCCAAGATCTGGGAAACACCATATATTTT

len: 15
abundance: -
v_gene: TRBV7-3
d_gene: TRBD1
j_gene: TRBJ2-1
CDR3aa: CASSTGTGGGNEQFF
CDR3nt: TGTGCCAGCAGCACTGGGACAGGAGGAGGCAATGAGCAGTTCTTC

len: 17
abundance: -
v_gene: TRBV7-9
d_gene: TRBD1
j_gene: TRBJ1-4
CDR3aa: CASSSSRDRATNEKLFF
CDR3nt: TGTGCCAGCAGCTCATCCCGGGACAGGGCTACTAATGAAAAACTGTTTTTT

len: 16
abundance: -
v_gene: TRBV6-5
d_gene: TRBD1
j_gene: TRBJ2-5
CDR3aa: CASSYSVTGGQETQYF
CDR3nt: TGTGCCAGCAGTTACTCGGTAACAGGGGGACAAGAGACCCAGTACTTC

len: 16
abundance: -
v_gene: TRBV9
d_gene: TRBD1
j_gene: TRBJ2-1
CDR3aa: CASSVVTGQRYNEQFF
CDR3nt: TGTGCCAGCAGCGTCGTTACGGGACAGCGATACAATGAGCAGTTCTTC

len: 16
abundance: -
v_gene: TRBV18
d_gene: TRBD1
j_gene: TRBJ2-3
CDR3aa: CASAPGQGGLLDTQYF
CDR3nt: TGTGCCAGCGCGCCGGGACAGGGAGGTTTGTTGGATACGCAGTATTTT

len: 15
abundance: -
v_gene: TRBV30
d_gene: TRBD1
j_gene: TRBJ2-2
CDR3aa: CAWTQGTVNTGELFF
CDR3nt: TGTGCCTGGACCCAAGGGACAGTGAACACCGGGGAGCTGTTTTTT

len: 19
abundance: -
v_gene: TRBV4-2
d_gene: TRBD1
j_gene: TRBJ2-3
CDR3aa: CASSQEDFGAGGLKDTQYF
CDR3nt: TGTGCCAGCAGCCAAGAAGATTTTGGCGCAGGGGGCCTGAAAGATACGCAGTATTTT

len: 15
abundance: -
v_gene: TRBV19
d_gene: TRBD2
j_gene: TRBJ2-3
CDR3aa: CASSPTREGRDTQYF
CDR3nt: TGTGCCAGTAGTCCCACCCGGGAGGGCAGGGATACGCAGTATTTT

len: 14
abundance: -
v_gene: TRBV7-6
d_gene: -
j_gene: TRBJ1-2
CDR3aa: CASSSRTDNYGYTF
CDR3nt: TGTGCCAGCAGCTCTCGGACAGACAACTATGGCTACACCTTC

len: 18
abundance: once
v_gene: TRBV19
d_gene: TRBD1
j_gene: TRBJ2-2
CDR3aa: CASSGTGTGAWDTGELFF
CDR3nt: TGTGCCAGTAGTGGAACCGGGACAGGGGCCTGGGATACCGGGGAGCTGTTTTTT

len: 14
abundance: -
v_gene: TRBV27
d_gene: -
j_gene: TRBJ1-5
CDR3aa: CASSPGQNNQPQHF
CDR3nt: TGTGCCAGCAGCCCCGGACAGAACAATCAGCCCCAGCATTTT

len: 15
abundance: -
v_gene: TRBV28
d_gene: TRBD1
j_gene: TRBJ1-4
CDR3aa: CASSSNRGLREKLFF
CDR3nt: TGTGCCAGCAGTTCTAACAGGGGGCTTAGGGAAAAACTGTTTTTT

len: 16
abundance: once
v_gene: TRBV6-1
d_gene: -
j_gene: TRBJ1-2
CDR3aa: CASSDPPGRVNYGYTF
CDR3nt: TGTGCCAGCAGTGACCCTCCAGGCAGGGTGAACTATGGCTACACCTTC

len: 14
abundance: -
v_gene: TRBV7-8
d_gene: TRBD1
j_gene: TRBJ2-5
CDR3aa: CASSGRDSQETQYF
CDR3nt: TGTGCCAGCAGCGGCCGGGACAGCCAAGAGACCCAGTACTTC

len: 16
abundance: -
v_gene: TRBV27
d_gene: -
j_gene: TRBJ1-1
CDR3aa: CASSPQGGFMNTEAFF
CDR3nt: TGTGCCAGCAGTCCCCAGGGAGGGTTCATGAACACTGAAGCTTTCTTT

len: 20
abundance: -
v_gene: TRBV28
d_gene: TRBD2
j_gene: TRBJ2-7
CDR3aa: CASSSPPRGRASSHSYEQYF
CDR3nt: TGTGCCAGCAGTTCACCCCCTCGCGGGAGGGCATCTAGTCACTCCTACGAGCAGTACTTC